These T cell receptor beta chains were read from a single sample in a study of blood T cell repertoires in COVID-19. Assay: immunoSEQ multiplex PCR; the TCRdb copy retains only in-frame clones and omits some. The repertoire has some 110,000 clones, about 79% of them found once; the top ten carry 2.5% to 3.5%. Material: peripheral blood. These receptors were collected from a woman older than 75 with active or convalescent COVID-19. Both conserved end residues are part of each CDR3. The D gene is left open where the match is weak. Clone sizes are given selectively: once, few, many, or a class where the clone is expanded.

abundance: few; d_gene: -; j_gene: TRBJ2-7; v_gene: TRBV21-1; CDR3nt: TGTGCCAGCAGCAAATGGGGGGGGCGACTAGCGGGCCCCTACGAGCAGTACTTC; CDR3aa: CASSKWGGRLAGPYEQYF
abundance: few; d_gene: -; j_gene: TRBJ1-2; v_gene: TRBV15; CDR3nt: TGTGCCACCAGCAGAGACAGGGTAAACTATGGCTACACCTTC; CDR3aa: CATSRDRVNYGYTF
abundance: -; d_gene: -; j_gene: TRBJ2-7; v_gene: TRBV19; CDR3nt: TGTGCCAGTAGTAGTCAGAACTCCTACGAGCAGTACTTC; CDR3aa: CASSSQNSYEQYF
abundance: -; d_gene: TRBD2; j_gene: TRBJ2-5; v_gene: TRBV9; CDR3nt: TGTGCCAGCAGCGTCAATAGCGGGGGAGACAGGGAGACCCAGTACTTC; CDR3aa: CASSVNSGGDRETQYF
abundance: -; d_gene: TRBD1; j_gene: TRBJ2-5; v_gene: TRBV28; CDR3nt: TGTGCCAGCAGTTTGTCTCCGGGACAGGGCGTGGGCTACCAAGAGACCCAGTACTTC; CDR3aa: CASSLSPGQGVGYQETQYF
abundance: -; d_gene: TRBD2; j_gene: TRBJ2-3; v_gene: TRBV3-1/TRBV3-2; CDR3nt: TGTGCCAGCAGCCAAATGGGGACTAGAGTAACAGATACGCAGTATTTT; CDR3aa: CASSQMGTRVTDTQYF
abundance: few; d_gene: -; j_gene: TRBJ1-5; v_gene: TRBV29-1; CDR3nt: TGCAGCGTTGACTCTGGAGATCAGCCCCAGCATTTT; CDR3aa: CSVDSGDQPQHF
abundance: -; d_gene: -; j_gene: TRBJ1-1; v_gene: TRBV5-6; CDR3nt: TGTGCCAGCAGCGGGAATACAGGGAAGACTGAAGCTTTCTTT; CDR3aa: CASSGNTGKTEAFF
abundance: -; d_gene: -; j_gene: TRBJ1-1; v_gene: TRBV19; CDR3nt: TGTGCCAGTAGTATAGACCGAACCTCACCGGGGAACACTGAAGCTTTCTTT; CDR3aa: CASSIDRTSPGNTEAFF
abundance: -; d_gene: -; j_gene: TRBJ1-5; v_gene: TRBV20-1; CDR3nt: TGCAGTGCTAGAAGCCCCGAAGCCCAGCATTTT; CDR3aa: CSARSPEAQHF
abundance: -; d_gene: -; j_gene: TRBJ2-1; v_gene: TRBV7-6; CDR3nt: TGTGCCAGCAGCTTAGCTCAGGCAGACTACAATGAGCAGTTCTTC; CDR3aa: CASSLAQADYNEQFF
abundance: -; d_gene: -; j_gene: TRBJ1-2; v_gene: TRBV6-1; CDR3nt: TGTGCCAGCAGAGAAGACATTAACTATGGCTACACCTTC; CDR3aa: CASREDINYGYTF
abundance: once; d_gene: TRBD2; j_gene: TRBJ2-3; v_gene: TRBV7-2; CDR3nt: TGTGCCAGCAGCGCCCGACTAGCGGGAGTGGATACGCAGTATTTT; CDR3aa: CASSARLAGVDTQYF
abundance: -; d_gene: -; j_gene: TRBJ2-2; v_gene: TRBV9; CDR3nt: TGTGCCAGCAGCGTAGCTCTCGGCGGGGTGGGGGAGCTGTTTTTT; CDR3aa: CASSVALGGVGELFF
abundance: few; d_gene: -; j_gene: TRBJ1-1; v_gene: TRBV6-5; CDR3nt: TGTGCCAGCGGCGGACTCTTCACTGAAGCTTTCTTT; CDR3aa: CASGGLFTEAFF
abundance: -; d_gene: -; j_gene: TRBJ1-2; v_gene: TRBV2; CDR3nt: TGTGCCAGCAGGAGGGGGGGAGGCTACACCTTC; CDR3aa: CASRRGGGYTF